The clone carrying this T cell receptor (beta chain) is a singleton in its sample. This sample was taken from a study of blood T cell repertoires in COVID-19. Study details: The United States, Italy and Spain supplied acute and convalescent COVID-19 samples. T cells, B-cell-depleted T cells, or PBMCs provided the cDNA or gDNA that served as material.

Authors' processing steps: From reference gene primer amplification, estimates of nucleated cell counts were derived. The protocol was immunoSEQ multiplex PCR, while the TCRdb copy is restricted to in-frame clones and leaves out a portion. D and trimming were read from the DNA, whereas the V and J calls and clone size are those reported in that table. Counted here are roughly 100,000 clones, 70% to 90% occurring once; the ten biggest clones make up 3.1%. V lost 8 bases to trimming and J lost 3 bases, with 16 bases between them. The CDR3 consists of 14 residues. From germline, CDR1 is SGHTA and CDR2 FQGNSA.

The gene calls are TRBV7-2 and TRBJ1-2; a weak D match, TRBD1 (6 bases). Sequencing used peripheral blood. The origin of this receptor is a man aged 45-65 years in a cohort sampled during active COVID-19. Written as DNA, the CDR3 is TGTGCCAGCGTCCGGGGGGCGAGCGACTATGGCTACACCTTC. Translation gives CASVRGASDYGYTF.